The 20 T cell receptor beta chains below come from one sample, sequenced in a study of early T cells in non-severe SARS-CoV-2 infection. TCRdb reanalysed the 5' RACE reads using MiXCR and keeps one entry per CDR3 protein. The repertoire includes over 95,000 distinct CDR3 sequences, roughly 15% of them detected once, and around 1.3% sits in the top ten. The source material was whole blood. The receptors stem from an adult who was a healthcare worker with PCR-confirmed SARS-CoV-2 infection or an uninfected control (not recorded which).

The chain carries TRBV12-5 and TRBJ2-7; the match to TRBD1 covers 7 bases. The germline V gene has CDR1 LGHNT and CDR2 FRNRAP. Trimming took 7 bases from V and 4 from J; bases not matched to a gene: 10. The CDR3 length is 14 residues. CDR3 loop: CASAWGTDLYEQYF. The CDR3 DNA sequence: TGTGCTAGTGCCTGGGGGACAGACCTTTACGAGCAGTACTTC.

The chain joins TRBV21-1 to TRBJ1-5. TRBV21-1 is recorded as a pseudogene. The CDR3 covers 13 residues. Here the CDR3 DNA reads TGTGCCAGCAGCAAAGAAGGGCATCAGCCCCAGCATTTT. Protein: CASSKEGHQPQHF.

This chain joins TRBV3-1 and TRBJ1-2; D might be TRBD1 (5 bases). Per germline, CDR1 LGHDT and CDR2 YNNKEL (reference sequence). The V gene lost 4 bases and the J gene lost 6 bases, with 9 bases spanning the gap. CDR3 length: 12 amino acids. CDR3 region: CASSPGINGYTF. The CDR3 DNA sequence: TGTGCCAGCAGCCCAGGGATTAATGGCTACACCTTC.

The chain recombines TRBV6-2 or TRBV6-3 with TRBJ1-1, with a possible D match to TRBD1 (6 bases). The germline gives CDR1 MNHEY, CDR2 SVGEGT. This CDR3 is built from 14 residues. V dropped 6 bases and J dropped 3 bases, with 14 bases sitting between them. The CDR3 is CASSHRDMDTEAFF. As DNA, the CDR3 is TGTGCCAGCAGCCACCGGGACATGGACACTGAAGCTTTCTTT.

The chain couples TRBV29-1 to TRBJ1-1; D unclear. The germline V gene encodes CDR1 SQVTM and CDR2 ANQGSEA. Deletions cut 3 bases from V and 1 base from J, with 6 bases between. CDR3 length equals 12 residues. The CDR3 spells CSVDRQNTEAFF. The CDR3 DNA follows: TGCAGCGTTGACCGACAGAACACTGAAGCTTTCTTT.

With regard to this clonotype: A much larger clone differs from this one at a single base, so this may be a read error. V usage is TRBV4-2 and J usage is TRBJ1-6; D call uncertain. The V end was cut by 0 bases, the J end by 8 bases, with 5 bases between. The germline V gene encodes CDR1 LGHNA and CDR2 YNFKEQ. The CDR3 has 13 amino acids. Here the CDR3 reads CASSQEEYSPLHF. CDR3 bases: TGTGCCAGCAGCCAAGAAGAATATTCACCCCTCCACTTT.

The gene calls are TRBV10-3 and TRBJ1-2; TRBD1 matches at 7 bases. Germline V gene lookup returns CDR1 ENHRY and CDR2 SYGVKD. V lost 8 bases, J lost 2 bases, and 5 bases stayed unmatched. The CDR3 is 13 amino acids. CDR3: CAIGDSTNYGYTF. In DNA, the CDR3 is TGTGCCATCGGGGACAGTACGAACTATGGCTACACCTTC.

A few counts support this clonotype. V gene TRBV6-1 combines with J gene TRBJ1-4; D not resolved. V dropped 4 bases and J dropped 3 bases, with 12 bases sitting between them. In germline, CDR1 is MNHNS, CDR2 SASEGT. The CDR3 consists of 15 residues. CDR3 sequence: CASSAYQAANEKLFF. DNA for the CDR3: TGTGCCAGCAGTGCCTACCAGGCAGCTAATGAAAAACTGTTTTTT.

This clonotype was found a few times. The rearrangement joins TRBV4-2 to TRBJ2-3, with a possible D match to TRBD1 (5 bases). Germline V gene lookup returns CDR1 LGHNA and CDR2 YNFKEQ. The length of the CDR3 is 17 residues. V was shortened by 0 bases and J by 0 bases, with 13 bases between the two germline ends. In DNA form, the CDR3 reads TGTGCCAGCAGCCAAGATGTGGGGCTAGGTAGCACAGATACGCAGTATTTT. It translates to CASSQDVGLGSTDTQYF.

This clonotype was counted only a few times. DNA for the CDR3: TGTGCCAGCAGCTTAGATGGGACAGGGGGCTATAGCAATCAGCCCCAGCATTTT. Its protein product is CASSLDGTGGYSNQPQHF. V is TRBV7-8 and J is TRBJ1-5, with TRBD1 identical over 12 bases. The germline gives CDR1 SGHVS, CDR2 FQNEAQ. The CDR3 spans 18 residues. V shed 1 base and J 0 bases; nucleotides not matched to a gene: 4.

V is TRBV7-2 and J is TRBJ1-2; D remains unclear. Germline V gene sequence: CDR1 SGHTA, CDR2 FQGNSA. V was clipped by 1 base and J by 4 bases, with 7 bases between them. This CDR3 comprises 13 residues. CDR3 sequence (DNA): TGTGCCAGCAGCTTAGAGGACCGCTATGGCTACACCTTC. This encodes CASSLEDRYGYTF.

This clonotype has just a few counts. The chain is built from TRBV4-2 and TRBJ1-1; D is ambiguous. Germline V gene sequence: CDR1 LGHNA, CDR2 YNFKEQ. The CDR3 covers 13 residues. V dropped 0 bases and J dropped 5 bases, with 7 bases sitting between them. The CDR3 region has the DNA TGTGCCAGCAGCCAAGATGTGGGGACTGAAGCTTTCTTT. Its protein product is CASSQDVGTEAFF.

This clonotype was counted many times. The CDR3 sequence: CASRFPEDSTEAFF. The CDR3 nucleotides read TGTGCCAGCCGGTTCCCAGAGGACTCCACTGAAGCTTTCTTT. The rearrangement joins TRBV6-2 or TRBV6-3 to TRBJ1-1; the D is unclear. The CDR3 sequence is 14 residues long. V was cut by 8 bases and J by 4 bases, with 17 bases left in between. The V gene's germline CDR1 is MNHEY and CDR2 SVGEGT.

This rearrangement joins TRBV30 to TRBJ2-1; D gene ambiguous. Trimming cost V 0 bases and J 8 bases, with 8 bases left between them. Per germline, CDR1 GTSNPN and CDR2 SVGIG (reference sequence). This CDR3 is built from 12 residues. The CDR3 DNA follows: TGTGCCTGGAGTGTTTGGGATGATGAGCAGTTCTTC. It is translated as CAWSVWDDEQFF.

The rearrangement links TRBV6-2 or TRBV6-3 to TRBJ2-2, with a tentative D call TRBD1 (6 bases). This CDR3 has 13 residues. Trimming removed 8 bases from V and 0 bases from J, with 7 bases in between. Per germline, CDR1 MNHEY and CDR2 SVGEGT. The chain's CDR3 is CASGQSNTGELFF. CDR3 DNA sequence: TGTGCCAGCGGACAGTCGAACACCGGGGAGCTGTTTTTT.

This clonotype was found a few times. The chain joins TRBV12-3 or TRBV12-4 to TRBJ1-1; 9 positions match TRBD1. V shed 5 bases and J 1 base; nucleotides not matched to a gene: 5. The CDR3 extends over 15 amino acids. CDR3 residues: CASSQPGQGNTEAFF. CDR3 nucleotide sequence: TGTGCCAGCAGTCAGCCGGGACAGGGGAACACTGAAGCTTTCTTT.

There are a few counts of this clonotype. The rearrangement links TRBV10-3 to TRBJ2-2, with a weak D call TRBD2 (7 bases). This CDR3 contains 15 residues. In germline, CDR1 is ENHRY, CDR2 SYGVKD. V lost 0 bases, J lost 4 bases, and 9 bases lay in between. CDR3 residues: CAISESRGLTGELFF. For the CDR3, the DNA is TGTGCCATCAGTGAGTCGCGGGGGCTCACCGGGGAGCTGTTTTTT.

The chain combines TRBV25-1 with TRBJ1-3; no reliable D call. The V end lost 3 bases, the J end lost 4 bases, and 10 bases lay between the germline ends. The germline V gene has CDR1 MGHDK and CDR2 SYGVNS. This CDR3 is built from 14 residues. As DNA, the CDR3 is TGTGCCAGCAGTGATCTAAGGCCGGGAAACACCATATATTTT. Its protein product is CASSDLRPGNTIYF.

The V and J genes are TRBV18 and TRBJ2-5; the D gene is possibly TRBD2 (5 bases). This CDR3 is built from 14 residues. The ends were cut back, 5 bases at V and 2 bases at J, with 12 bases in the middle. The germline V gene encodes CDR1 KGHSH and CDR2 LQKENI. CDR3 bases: TGTGCCAGCTCATCTAGCCAGGCACAAGAGACCCAGTACTTC. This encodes CASSSSQAQETQYF. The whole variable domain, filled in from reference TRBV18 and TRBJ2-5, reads NAGVMQNPRHLVRRRGQEARLRCSPMKGHSHVYWYRQLPEEGLKFMVYLQKENIIDESGMPKERFSAEFPKEGPSILRIQQVVRGDSAAYFCASSSSQAQETQYFGPGTRLLVL.

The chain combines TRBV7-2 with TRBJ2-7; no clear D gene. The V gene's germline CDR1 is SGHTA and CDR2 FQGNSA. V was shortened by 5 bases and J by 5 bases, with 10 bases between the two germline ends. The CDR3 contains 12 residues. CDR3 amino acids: CASSEPPDEQYF. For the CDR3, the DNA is TGTGCCAGCAGCGAGCCCCCGGACGAGCAGTACTTC.